Reported below is one T cell receptor (beta chain). This specimen belongs to a study of blood T cell repertoires in COVID-19. About the study: There were acute and convalescent COVID-19 samples, and they came from the United States, Italy and Spain.

Per the original data handling: Amplification with reference gene primers provided the estimates of nucleated cell counts. TCRdb's copy holds only in-frame clones and misses some; the assay was immunoSEQ multiplex PCR. Clonal size and the V and J genes are those of that table, whereas D and trimming came from the DNA. Counted here are 250,000 or so clones, around 90% occurring once; the ten biggest clones make up 0.8%. The V end was cut by 4 bases, the J end by 0 bases, with 23 bases between. The CDR3 contains 19 residues. Germline loops: CDR1 LGHNT, CDR2 FRNRAP. The chain uses TRBV12-5 and TRBJ2-3; possible D gene TRBD1, 6 bases. The sequence was obtained from a woman aged 30 to 39 with acute or convalescent COVID-19. Sequencing used peripheral blood. Written as DNA, the CDR3 is TGTGCTAGTGGTTGGACCCACGACAGGTCGCGGATTAGCACAGATACGCAGTATTTT. It is translated as CASGWTHDRSRISTDTQYF.